This T cell receptor (beta chain) was documented in a study of blood T cell repertoires in COVID-19. Across the study: The origin of the acute and convalescent COVID-19 samples was the United States, Italy and Spain. PBMCs, B-cell-depleted T cells, or T cells were the source of the cDNA or gDNA that made up the material.

Per the authors' pipeline: Estimates of nucleated cell counts were drawn from the amplification of reference gene primers. Using immunoSEQ multiplex PCR, the repertoire was profiled, and TCRdb retains in-frame clones only, with some absent. The V and J calls and the clone size are those of that table, but D and trimming were determined from the DNA. This sample has 250,000 to 350,000 clones, with about 80% found just once. The junction had 8 bases not matched to a gene; V was cut back by 1 base and J by 3 bases. Looked up from germline, CDR1 is MNHEY and CDR2 is SVGEGT. The CDR3 sequence is 16 residues long. Seattle patients were enrolled during active infection and followed longitudinally.

The chain has TRBV6-2 or TRBV6-3 and TRBJ2-5, with 7 bases identical to TRBD2. This receptor was identified in a person between 65 and 79 years old with COVID-19, enrolled during active disease. The material sequenced was peripheral blood. Here the CDR3 reads CASSYFKPRGEETQYF. The CDR3 coding sequence is TGTGCCAGCAGTTACTTCAAACCTCGGGGGGAAGAGACCCAGTACTTC.